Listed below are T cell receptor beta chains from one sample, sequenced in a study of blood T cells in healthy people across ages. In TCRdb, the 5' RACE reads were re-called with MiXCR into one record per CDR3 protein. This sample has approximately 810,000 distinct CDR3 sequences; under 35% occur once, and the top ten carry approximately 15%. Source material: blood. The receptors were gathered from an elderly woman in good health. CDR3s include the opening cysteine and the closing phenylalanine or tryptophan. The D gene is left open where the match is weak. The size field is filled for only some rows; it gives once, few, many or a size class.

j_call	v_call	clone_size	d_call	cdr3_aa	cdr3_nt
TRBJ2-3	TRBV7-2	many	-	CASGRERTDTQYF	TGTGCCAGCGGAAGAGAGAGGACAGATACGCAGTATTTT
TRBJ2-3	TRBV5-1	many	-	CASSLGGDSTQYF	TGCGCCAGCAGCTTGGGGGGGGACTCAACGCAGTATTTT
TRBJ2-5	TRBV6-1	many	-	CASRRGNQETQYF	TGTGCCAGCAGGCGGGGAAACCAAGAGACCCAGTACTTC
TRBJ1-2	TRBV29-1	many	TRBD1	CSVAIDRVYGYTF	TGCAGCGTCGCCATTGACAGGGTCTATGGCTACACCTTC
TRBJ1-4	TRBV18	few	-	CASSANPGKALQTNEKLFF	TGTGCCAGCTCAGCAAACCCAGGAAAGGCACTACAAACTAATGAAAAACTGTTTTTT
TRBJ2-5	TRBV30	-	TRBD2	CAWDLAGGSKTQYF	TGTGCCTGGGATTTAGCGGGGGGGTCAAAGACCCAGTACTTC
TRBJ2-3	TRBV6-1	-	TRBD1	CASSMDRGDTQYF	TGTGCCAGCAGTATGGACAGGGGGGATACGCAGTATTTT
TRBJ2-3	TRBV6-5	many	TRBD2	CASSYSVMSGGGTDTQYF	TGTGCCAGCAGTTACTCGGTCATGAGCGGGGGAGGCACAGATACGCAGTATTTT
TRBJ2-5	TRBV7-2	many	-	CASSRSTSETQYF	TGTGCCAGCAGCCGTAGTACTTCGGAGACCCAGTACTTC
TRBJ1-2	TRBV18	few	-	CASSPTDYYGYTF	TGTGCCAGCTCACCAACAGATTACTATGGCTACACCTTC
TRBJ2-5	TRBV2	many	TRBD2	CASKLAVGRVETQYF	TGTGCCAGCAAACTAGCGGTGGGGCGTGTGGAGACCCAGTACTTC
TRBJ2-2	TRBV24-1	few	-	CATSDLPRGNTGELFF	TGTGCCACCAGTGATTTGCCTAGGGGGAACACCGGGGAGCTGTTTTTT
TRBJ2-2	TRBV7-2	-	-	CASGGGALDTGELFF	TGTGCCAGCGGTGGAGGGGCGCTGGACACCGGGGAGCTGTTTTTT